The clone carrying this TCR beta chain has ten or more counts. What it binds is unknown. The data were obtained in a study of T cells in Graves' hyperthyroidism and ophthalmopathy. Whole-study findings and limits: Appearing also in blood were most of the thyroid clonotypes expanded above 0.001.

It was RNA transcripts that yielded the amplified TCR beta CDR3 regions. HTBI primers drove first-round RT-PCR of the TCR CDR3. TCRdb recomputed calls from the multiplex PCR reads with MiXCR, one row per CDR3 protein. Altogether a few hundred thousand distinct CDR3 sequences are present, around 15% being singletons, with the ten largest covering around 58%. V dropped 7 bases and J dropped 1 base, with 22 bases sitting between them. CDR3 length: 17 residues. Among ophthalmopathy patients, the Clinical Activity Score reached at least 3, the NOSPECS grade reached at least 4, and duration remained under 3 months. Lactation, pregnancy, other autoimmune disease or uncontrolled infection excluded patients. Each diagnosis drew on symptoms, thyroxine, TRAb, thyroid ultrasound and orbital computed tomography findings.

This TCR was sampled from a woman aged 60-75 years with Graves' ophthalmopathy. Sequencing was done on a sample of blood. The V call is TRBV12-3 or TRBV12-4, the J call TRBJ1-1; D is unresolved. Written as DNA, the CDR3 is TGTGCCAGCACTTTGAGGATTAGTGGCGTCCCGAACACTGAAGCTTTCTTT. Encoded protein: CASTLRISGVPNTEAFF.